This TCR beta chain was recorded in a study of cytomegalovirus exposure and HLA in healthy donors. Study-wide results and limits: Common viral pathogens seemed to be connected with several of the most significant clusters, according to a later analysis. The sole available immune exposure information was CMV serostatus.

Per germline, CDR1 SGDLS and CDR2 YYNGEE. The CDR3 sequence is 15 residues long. Trimming cost V 4 bases and J 2 bases; bases outside gene matches: 2. A multiplex PCR was run with 60 Vbeta primers and 13 Jbeta primers. Produced via immunoSEQ multiplex PCR; TCRdb's table is partial and in-frame only. The sample lists under 95,000 clones; about 78% were seen once. A word on this clone: Its matching antigen is unknown.

The TCR originated in a male donor in good health and CMV-seronegative. J is TRBJ2-6 and V is TRBV9; 8 bases line up with TRBD2. What was sequenced was PBMCs. In DNA, the CDR3 is TGTGCCAGCAGCTCGGGACTAGCTGGGGCCAACGTCCTGACTTTC. Protein: CASSSGLAGANVLTF.